This entry lists 5 T cell receptor beta chains sequenced from one sample in a study of early T cells in non-severe SARS-CoV-2 infection. TCRdb re-called the 5' RACE reads through MiXCR, storing one row per CDR3 protein. The table lists approximately 30,000 distinct CDR3 sequences, around 5% of them singletons. Input material: whole blood. These receptors all stem from an adult who was a healthcare worker with PCR-confirmed SARS-CoV-2 infection or an uninfected control (not recorded which).

In this sample, this clonotype turned up many times. V and J are TRBV6-1 and TRBJ2-2; TRBD1 is a possible D gene (6 bases). The CDR3 length is 14 residues. Germline V gene lookup returns CDR1 MNHNS and CDR2 SASEGT. The V end lost 2 bases, the J end lost 3 bases, and 7 bases lay between the germline ends. The CDR3 DNA follows: TGTGCCAGCAGTGAACAGGGGCACACCGGGGAGCTGTTTTTT. Translation: CASSEQGHTGELFF.

This clonotype was observed a handful of times. This chain joins TRBV25-1 and TRBJ2-3, with D tentatively TRBD2 (6 bases). Deletions cut 3 bases from V and 1 base from J, with 14 bases between. The CDR3 is 16 residues long. The germline gives CDR1 MGHDK, CDR2 SYGVNS. CDR3 sequence (DNA): TGTGCCAGCAGTGACTACCCGGGAGTGGGCACAGATACGCAGTATTTT. Protein sequence: CASSDYPGVGTDTQYF.

The chain employs TRBV27 and TRBJ1-4, with D perhaps TRBD1 (5 bases). The CDR3 is 15 residues long. Between the trimmed V and J ends, which lost 6 bases and 0 bases, there was a span of 11 bases. Germline-derived CDR1 and CDR2 are MNHEY and SMNVEV (reference sequence). The CDR3 is CASRGRAATNEKLFF. Here the CDR3 DNA reads TGTGCCAGCAGGGGACGGGCGGCAACTAATGAAAAACTGTTTTTT.

The sample holds many counts of this clonotype. The chain combines TRBV12-3 or TRBV12-4 with TRBJ1-1, with 7 bases aligning to TRBD1. The CDR3 covers 13 residues. The V and J ends lost 6 bases and 5 bases, in that order; junction bases with no gene match: 6. The DNA for the CDR3 is TGTGCCAGCAGGGCTACAGGGGTAACTGAAGCTTTCTTT. Translation gives CASRATGVTEAFF.

This clonotype was observed at least ten times. The chain uses TRBV12-3 or TRBV12-4 and TRBJ2-1; 8 bases agree with TRBD1. Germline trimming cut 2 bases from V and 12 bases from J; bases unmatched to any gene: 9. CDR3 length: 14 amino acids. The CDR3 spells CASSLPGQGTPQFF. CDR3 nucleotide sequence: TGTGCCAGCAGTTTACCAGGACAGGGAACCCCGCAGTTCTTC.